Shown below are 3 T cell receptor beta chains from a single sample sequenced in a study of OX40 agonist ivuxolimab in advanced cancers. Data came from immunoSEQ multiplex PCR; TCRdb stores just in-frame clones and leaves some out. This sample yields tens of thousands of clones, of which approximately 89% are seen a single time; 8.5% to 9.5% belongs to the top ten. The sequencing used CD4+ or CD8+ T cells sorted from blood, collected in a trial of the OX40 agonist ivuxolimab. These receptors were collected from an adult with an advanced solid tumor such as melanoma, head and neck, liver or kidney cancer.

This clone was recorded only once. V usage is TRBV19 and J usage is TRBJ1-2; D perhaps matches TRBD1 (5 bases). The CDR3 covers 14 residues. V was trimmed by 7 bases and J by 1 base, leaving 13 bases between them. The germline gives CDR1 LNHDA, CDR2 SQIVND (reference sequence). This chain's CDR3 is CASTYAGYNYGYTF. CDR3 nucleotide sequence: TGTGCCAGTACCTATGCAGGGTATAACTATGGCTACACCTTC.

The chain couples TRBV27 to TRBJ2-1, with 9 bases that match TRBD2. The CDR3 spans 15 residues. Germline CDR1 MNHEY, CDR2 SMNVEV (reference sequence). Germline trimming cut 6 bases from V and 6 bases from J; bases unmatched to any gene: 9. This chain's CDR3 is CASSLASLAGNEQFF. For the CDR3, the DNA is TGTGCCAGCAGCCTTGCCTCACTAGCGGGCAATGAGCAGTTCTTC.

This chain joins TRBV5-1 and TRBJ2-1, with 7 bases matching TRBD1. Per germline, CDR1 SGHRS and CDR2 YFSETQ. CDR3 length: 16 residues. The J segment lost 5 bases and the V segment lost 0 bases, leaving 8 bases of the junction unmatched. The CDR3 here is CASSLGWGTGDNEQFF. The CDR3 coding sequence is TGCGCCAGCAGCTTGGGGTGGGGAACAGGGGACAATGAGCAGTTCTTC.